The sequence of this T cell receptor (beta chain) was determined in a study of shared clonotypes between healthy human individuals. Overall study findings and caveats: Approximately 5% of naive CD4 clonotypes were shared across a few donors.

Assay used: immunoSEQ multiplex PCR; TCRdb lists only in-frame clones, some missing. The data contain about 2 million clones, 95% of them singletons. The V gene's germline CDR1 is SGDLS and CDR2 YYNGEE. Trimming took off 0 bases at V and 5 bases at J, with 8 bases between the two ends. CDR3 length: 13 residues. On this clone: Its antigen is unknown. The same CDR3 is also encoded by other DNA sequences in this sample.

The chain joins TRBV9 to TRBJ2-5; D perhaps matches TRBD2 (5 bases). The sample consisted of naive CD4+ T cells sorted from blood. Subset denoted: CD45RA+ positively selected. The sequence was obtained from a young man in good health. CDR3 sequence (DNA): TGTGCCAGCAGCGTAGGACTAAAGGAGACCCAGTACTTC. It yields the protein CASSVGLKETQYF.